The 7 T cell receptor beta chains presented below share a single source sample, sequenced in a study of molecular identifiers for immune sequencing clone quantification. A single record per CDR3 protein comes from TCRdb applying MiXCR to the PCR reads. The sample lists hundreds of thousands of distinct CDR3 sequences; nearly 20% were seen once. The sample taken for sequencing was naive CD8+ T cells from blood, with Jurkat cell RNA spiked in. Subset described: FACS-sorted CD8+CD4-CCR7+CD45RA+ naive T cells. Receptors originate from a human donor in good health. Some libraries in this study had Jurkat cell RNA spiked in.

DNA for the CDR3: TGTGCCAGCAGCTTGGCCGGAGGACAGGGGGCTGATGGCTACACCTTC. Its protein is CASSLAGGQGADGYTF. The V gene is TRBV5-6, the J gene TRBJ1-2; 11 positions match TRBD1. The CDR3 extends over 16 amino acids. Trimming at V came to 0 bases and at J to 6 bases, leaving 7 bases not matched to a gene. The germline V gene has CDR1 SGHDT and CDR2 YYEEEE. Complete variable domain (other parts from reference TRBV5-6 and TRBJ1-2): DAGVTQSPTHLIKTRGQQVTLRCSPKSGHDTVSWYQQALGQGPQFIFQYYEEEERQRGNFPDRFSGHQFPNYSSELNVNALLLGDSALYLCASSLAGGQGADGYTFGSGTRLTVV.

This clonotype was seen repeatedly, ten times or more. The chain is built from TRBV7-6 and TRBJ2-7, with 8 bases aligning to TRBD1. Germline CDR1 is SGHVS and CDR2 is FNYEAQ. The trim removed 0 bases at V and 4 bases at J, leaving 5 bases unmatched. The CDR3 is 15 amino acids. The CDR3 DNA sequence: TGTGCCAGCAGCTTAGCGGCAGGGGGCGGGTACGAGCAGTACTTC. Translated, it gives CASSLAAGGGYEQYF.

This chain joins TRBV20-1 and TRBJ2-7; 7 positions match TRBD1. Germline V gene sequence: CDR1 DFQATT, CDR2 SNEGSKA (reference sequence). CDR3 size: 14 residues. The J segment lost 2 bases and the V segment lost 0 bases, leaving 4 bases of the junction unmatched. CDR3 coding DNA: TGCAGTGCTAGAGATCAGGGGGTTACCTACGAGCAGTACTTC. This gives the protein CSARDQGVTYEQYF.

This clonotype has at least ten counts. J is TRBJ2-7 and V is TRBV27; 10 bases are shared with TRBD2. Trimming cost V 4 bases and J 4 bases; bases outside gene matches: 7. Germline loops: CDR1 MNHEY, CDR2 SMNVEV (reference sequence). This CDR3 region has 15 residues. The CDR3 loop reads CASSYSSGRGYEQYF. DNA for the CDR3: TGTGCCAGCAGTTATTCTAGCGGGAGAGGGTACGAGCAGTACTTC.

This clonotype was observed at least ten times. V gene TRBV11-2 combines with J gene TRBJ2-5, with 10 bases that match TRBD2. V lost 5 bases and J lost 3; bases outside the gene matches: 9. Germline V gene sequence: CDR1 SGHAT, CDR2 FQNNGV. The CDR3 is made up of 16 amino acids. The CDR3 DNA reads as TGTGCCAGCAGCCCTGGGACTAGCGAAAAGAAAGAGACCCAGTACTTC. Translated, it gives CASSPGTSEKKETQYF.

This clonotype was counted many times. The V call is TRBV25-1, the J call TRBJ2-5; D uncertain. Germline V gene lookup returns CDR1 MGHDK and CDR2 SYGVNS. V was trimmed by 4 bases and J by 4 bases, leaving 4 bases between them. The CDR3 is 11 amino acids. The chain's CDR3 is CASSVAETQYF. As DNA, the CDR3 is TGTGCCAGCAGTGTTGCAGAGACCCAGTACTTC.

On this clonotype itself: Since a much larger clone is just one base distant, this may be a read error. The chain joins TRBV19 to TRBJ2-7, with TRBD1 matching over 9 bases. CDR1 and CDR2 from the germline V gene are LNHDA and SQIVND (reference sequence). The length of the CDR3 is 15 residues. V lost 5 bases to trimming and J lost 2 bases; unmatched junction nucleotides: 7. CDR3 residues: CASSHRDRAPYEQYF. The DNA of the CDR3 is TGTGCCAGTAGTCACCGGGACAGGGCCCCCTACGAGCAGTACTTC.